These 28 T cell receptor beta chains were all obtained from the same sample, sequenced in a study of blood T cell repertoires in COVID-19. TCRdb's copy holds only in-frame clones and misses some; the assay was immunoSEQ multiplex PCR. Of around 150,000 clones in the sample, more than 80% were seen once. Sequencing was done on a sample of peripheral blood. The receptors shown here come from a man in his 60s with acute or convalescent COVID-19.

In its sample, this clone was seen once. The CDR3 loop is CASSRGINEKLFF. The CDR3 DNA is TGTGCCAGTAGTAGAGGCATTAATGAAAAACTGTTTTTT. V and J are TRBV19 and TRBJ1-4; D is unresolved. The CDR3 covers 13 residues. Germline V gives CDR1 LNHDA, CDR2 SQIVND (reference sequence). V was shortened by 4 bases and J by 4 bases, with 7 bases between the two germline ends. The full variable domain, rest sourced from reference TRBV19 and TRBJ1-4, is DGGITQSPKYLFRKEGQNVTLSCEQNLNHDAMYWYRQDPGQGLRLIYYSQIVNDFQKGDIAEGYSVSREKKESFPLTVTSAQKNPTAFYLCASSRGINEKLFFGSGTQLSVL.

V and J are TRBV10-3 and TRBJ1-5; 9 nucleotides align to TRBD1. Germline V lookup: CDR1 ENHRY, CDR2 SYGVKD. V lost 0 bases and J lost 5; bases outside the gene matches: 5. The CDR3 is 16 amino acids. The CDR3 protein is CAISESGQGAYQPQHF. The DNA of the CDR3 is TGTGCCATCAGTGAGTCGGGACAGGGAGCGTATCAGCCCCAGCATTTT.

This chain links TRBV18 with TRBJ1-2; unclear D gene. The CDR3 runs 14 residues. Between the trimmed V and J ends, which lost 0 bases and 4 bases, there was a span of 9 bases. Germline lookup yields CDR1 KGHSH and CDR2 LQKENI. The CDR3 loop is CASSPPADVYGYTF. CDR3 DNA sequence: TGTGCCAGCTCACCACCTGCAGATGTCTATGGCTACACCTTC.

This chain connects TRBV9 to TRBJ1-1; TRBD1 matches at 10 bases. The CDR3 has 13 amino acids. The germline V gene encodes CDR1 SGDLS and CDR2 YYNGEE. The V gene end was trimmed by 4 bases and the J gene end by 10 bases; junction bases not matched to a gene: 7. The CDR3 spells CASSPQGQGGAFF. The CDR3 nucleotides are TGTGCCAGCAGCCCCCAAGGACAGGGGGGAGCTTTCTTT.

This chain links TRBV5-8 with TRBJ1-5; 8 nucleotides align to TRBD1. V lost 5 bases to trimming and J lost 3 bases; unmatched junction nucleotides: 10. The CDR3 contains 16 residues. Germline V CDR1 and CDR2: SGHTS, YDEGEE. CDR3 sequence reads: CASRPGQGTNNQPQHF. As DNA, the CDR3 is TGTGCCAGCAGACCTGGACAGGGAACTAACAATCAGCCCCAGCATTTT.

This chain connects TRBV12-5 to TRBJ2-1; TRBD1 matches at 12 bases. The germline CDR1 and CDR2 sequences are LGHNT and FRNRAP. After removal of 2 bases from V and 8 bases from J, the junction contained 10 bases not matched to a gene. This CDR3 is 17 amino acids long. In nucleotides, the CDR3 is TGTGCTAGTGGTTTGCCCCTCGGGACAGGGGGCAGGGATGAGCAGTTCTTC. Translation gives CASGLPLGTGGRDEQFF.

The V call is TRBV6-5, the J call TRBJ1-5; no clear D. Trimming cost V 0 bases and J 1 base, with 7 bases left between them. The CDR3 is 15 amino acids. Germline assignment: CDR1 MNHEY and CDR2 SVGAGI. CDR3: CASSYSIHSNQPQHF. As DNA, the CDR3 is TGTGCCAGCAGTTACTCGATACACAGCAATCAGCCCCAGCATTTT.

The CDR3 is CAWSGPGGAGEKLFF. The CDR3 nucleotides read TGTGCCTGGAGTGGCCCAGGGGGCGCGGGTGAAAAACTGTTTTTT. The rearrangement links TRBV30 to TRBJ1-4; the match to TRBD1 covers 8 bases. The germline V gene encodes CDR1 GTSNPN and CDR2 SVGIG (reference sequence). The junction had 8 bases not matched to a gene; V was cut back by 1 base and J by 7 bases. The CDR3 loop spans 15 amino acids.

The genes are TRBV3-1 (or the pseudogene TRBV3-2) and TRBJ2-6, with a possible D match to TRBD1 (5 bases). V gave up 8 bases and J gave up 2 bases, with 10 bases separating them. The CDR3 consists of 14 residues. CDR1 and CDR2 (germline): LGHDT, YNNKEL (reference sequence). For the CDR3, the DNA is TGTGCCAGCTCATTAGGGGCTGGGGCCAACGTCCTGACTTTC. This gives the protein CASSLGAGANVLTF.

V and J are TRBV2 and TRBJ2-1; D is possibly TRBD2 (5 bases). The V and J ends lost 6 bases and 7 bases respectively, with 7 bases between them. CDR3 length equals 11 residues. Germline V CDR1 and CDR2: SNHLY, FYNNEI. The DNA of the CDR3 is TGTGCCAGCAGCGGGGAAAATGAGCAGTTCTTC. Its protein product is CASSGENEQFF.

V gene TRBV6-1 combines with J gene TRBJ2-7; 8 nucleotides line up with TRBD2. The CDR3 is made up of 16 amino acids. CDR1 and CDR2 (germline): MNHNS, SASEGT. The ends lost 2 bases at V and 0 bases at J; junction bases unmatched: 6. CDR3 DNA sequence: TGTGCCAGCAGTGAACGGCGGGGGGCGAGCTCCTACGAGCAGTACTTC. It translates to CASSERRGASSYEQYF.

The CDR3 bases are TGTGCCAGCAGCCCGAGTGTGAGACAGAGCTCCTACGAGCAGTACTTC. This translates into CASSPSVRQSSYEQYF. This chain uses TRBV5-8 with TRBJ2-7, with D perhaps TRBD1 (5 bases). V was cut by 4 bases and J by 0 bases, with 17 bases left in between. The CDR3 is 16 residues long. Germline values: CDR1 SGHTS, CDR2 YDEGEE.

The rearrangement links TRBV15 to TRBJ1-1; D is unclear. The V end was cut by 1 base, the J end by 6 bases, with 9 bases between. Germline V gene sequence: CDR1 LNHNV, CDR2 YYDKDF (reference sequence). The CDR3 runs 13 residues. This chain's CDR3 is CATSRGVQSEAFF. CDR3 DNA sequence: TGTGCCACCAGCAGAGGGGTACAGTCTGAAGCTTTCTTT.

The V call is TRBV6-5, the J call TRBJ1-4; weak D call: TRBD1 (6 bases). Germline values: CDR1 MNHEY, CDR2 SVGAGI. Trimming left V 5 bases short and J 8 bases short, with 15 bases between. The CDR3 contains 14 residues. CDR3 loop: CASSTYTGREKLFF. CDR3 DNA sequence: TGTGCCAGCAGTACCTACACAGGGCGCGAAAAACTGTTTTTT.

The chain recombines TRBV5-8 with TRBJ2-1; D is uncertain. The V end lost 4 bases, the J end lost 10 bases, and 18 bases lay between the germline ends. CDR1 and CDR2 from the germline V gene are SGHTS and YDEGEE. The length of the CDR3 is 14 residues. In nucleotides, the CDR3 is TGTGCCAGCAGCAACCCCTCCCTTCGAGCGGAGCAGTTCTTC. This translates into CASSNPSLRAEQFF.

Here the CDR3 reads CASSTGGGNTEAFF. The CDR3 nucleotides are TGTGCCAGCAGCACCGGGGGGGGGAACACTGAAGCTTTCTTT. The chain links TRBV6-4 to TRBJ1-1; tentatively, D is TRBD1 (5 bases). The germline gives CDR1 MRHNA, CDR2 SNTAGT. V lost 6 bases, J lost 1 base, and 12 bases lay in between. This CDR3 is 14 amino acids long.

The rearrangement uses TRBV11-1 and TRBJ1-1; D uncertain. The length of the CDR3 is 14 residues. V lost 5 bases and J lost 10, with 20 bases in between. Germline loops: CDR1 SGHAT, CDR2 FQDESV (reference sequence). As DNA, the CDR3 is TGTGCCAGCAGCCCAAACGCTAGGGCCCGGGGAGCTTTCTTT. Its protein product is CASSPNARARGAFF.

The rearrangement joins TRBV7-3 to TRBJ2-1, with 8 nucleotides matching TRBD1. V gave up 3 bases and J gave up 5 bases; unmatched junction bases: 9. Germline assignment: CDR1 SGHTA and CDR2 FQGTGA. The CDR3 contains 16 residues. The CDR3 sequence is CASSFTTGTGNNEQFF. The CDR3 DNA follows: TGTGCCAGCAGCTTCACCACCGGGACAGGTAACAATGAGCAGTTCTTC.

This chain links TRBV30 with TRBJ1-1; D might be TRBD1 (5 bases). Germline CDR1 is GTSNPN and CDR2 is SVGIG (reference sequence). CDR3 length: 14 residues. V lost 3 bases and J 5 bases, leaving 16 bases between the germline ends. The CDR3 sequence is CAWSRGNGGTEAFF. The CDR3 DNA follows: TGTGCCTGGAGCCGGGGCAACGGGGGGACTGAAGCTTTCTTT.

The chain joins TRBV10-1 to TRBJ2-3; a possible D gene is TRBD2 (5 bases). The CDR3 has 14 residues. Germline CDR1 reads WNHNN; CDR2 reads SYGVQD (reference sequence). The V and J ends lost 8 bases and 2 bases respectively, with 14 bases between them. CDR3 amino acids: CASVGSEYTDTQYF. CDR3 sequence (DNA): TGCGCCAGCGTTGGGAGTGAATACACAGATACGCAGTATTTT.

The CDR3 nucleotides are TGTGCCAGCTCACCGTCAGGGGCTGCCACCTACGAGCAGTACTTC. Residues: CASSPSGAATYEQYF. The V call is TRBV18, the J call TRBJ2-7; perhaps TRBD1 as D (6 bases). Trimming left V 3 bases short and J 2 bases short, with 14 bases between. Germline V gene lookup returns CDR1 KGHSH and CDR2 LQKENI. The CDR3 covers 15 residues.

This clone was seen only once. The CDR3 sequence is CASSFGRRDRDSKTQYF. The CDR3 nucleotides read TGTGCCAGCAGCTTCGGACGCCGGGACAGGGACTCGAAGACCCAGTACTTC. The chain joins TRBV7-9 to TRBJ2-5, with TRBD1 identical over 9 bases. CDR3 length: 17 amino acids. J was trimmed by 6 bases and V by 3 bases; bases with no gene match: 14. Germline-derived CDR1 and CDR2 are SEHNR and FQNEAQ (reference sequence). The full variable domain, completed using reference TRBV7-9 and TRBJ2-5, is DTGVSQNPRHKITKRGQNVTFRCDPISEHNRLYWYRQTLGQGPEFLTYFQNEAQLEKSRLLSDRFSAERPKGSFSTLEIQRTEQGDSAMYLCASSFGRRDRDSKTQYFGPGTRLLVL.

The chain is built from TRBV3-1 (or the pseudogene TRBV3-2) and TRBJ2-1; tentatively, D is TRBD2 (7 bases). The CDR3 is 14 amino acids. V dropped 6 bases and J dropped 7 bases, with 16 bases sitting between them. Looked up from germline, CDR1 is LGHDT and CDR2 is YNNKEL (reference sequence). The CDR3 DNA reads as TGTGCCAGCAGGCAACGGGGGGCCGGGAATGAGCAGTTCTTC. It yields the protein CASRQRGAGNEQFF.

This clone appeared once. The V and J genes are TRBV4-2 and TRBJ1-2; D is uncertain. The CDR3 has 14 amino acids. V shed 1 base and J shed 4 bases, with 10 bases lying between them. Germline-derived CDR1 and CDR2 are LGHNA and YNFKEQ. The CDR3 spells CASSQVESGYGYTF. The CDR3, as DNA: TGTGCCAGCAGCCAAGTCGAGAGCGGCTATGGCTACACCTTC.

The rearrangement joins TRBV10-3 to TRBJ1-1; the D is unclear. V was trimmed by 4 bases and J by 1 base, leaving 4 bases between them. Germline V gene lookup returns CDR1 ENHRY and CDR2 SYGVKD. The CDR3 is 12 residues long. The CDR3 DNA follows: TGTGCCATCAGTGGAGGGAACACTGAAGCTTTCTTT. Translating it yields CAISGGNTEAFF.

The rearrangement joins TRBV14 to TRBJ1-2; D gene uncertain. V was trimmed by 3 bases and J by 2 bases, leaving 7 bases between them. The CDR3 spans 13 residues. Germline V lookup: CDR1 SGHDN, CDR2 FVKESK. CDR3 coding DNA: TGTGCCAGCAGCCATTCAGTGAACTATGGCTACACCTTC. Protein sequence: CASSHSVNYGYTF.

The chain uses TRBV3-1 (or the pseudogene TRBV3-2) and TRBJ2-2; tentatively, D is TRBD1 (6 bases). The CDR3 is 13 residues long. V lost 1 base and J lost 8, with 8 bases in between. CDR1 LGHDT and CDR2 YNNKEL come from the germline V gene (reference sequence). The CDR3 spells CASSQAGTGELFF. The CDR3 DNA sequence: TGTGCCAGCAGCCAAGCAGGGACAGGGGAGCTGTTTTTT.

This clone turned up a few times. This chain joins TRBV9 and TRBJ1-1; maybe TRBD1 (5 bases). Trimming left V 0 bases short and J 3 bases short, with 18 bases between. Germline values: CDR1 SGDLS, CDR2 YYNGEE. The CDR3 spans 17 residues. CDR3 sequence: CASSVEEGRIGDTEAFF. The CDR3 nucleotides are TGTGCCAGCAGCGTAGAGGAGGGGAGAATAGGCGACACTGAAGCTTTCTTT.